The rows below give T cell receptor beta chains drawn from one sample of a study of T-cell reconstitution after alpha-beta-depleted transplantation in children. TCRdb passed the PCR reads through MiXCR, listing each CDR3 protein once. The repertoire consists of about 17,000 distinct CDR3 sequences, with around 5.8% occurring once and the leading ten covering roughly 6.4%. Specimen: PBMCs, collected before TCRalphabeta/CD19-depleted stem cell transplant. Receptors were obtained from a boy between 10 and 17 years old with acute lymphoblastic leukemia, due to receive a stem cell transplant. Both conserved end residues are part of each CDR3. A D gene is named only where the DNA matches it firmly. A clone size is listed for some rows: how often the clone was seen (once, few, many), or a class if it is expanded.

cdr3_nt: TGTGCCAGCAGCTTAGTCTCGGAATATGGCTACACCTTC; cdr3_aa: CASSLVSEYGYTF; clone_size: medium-sized; v_call: TRBV11-2; j_call: TRBJ1-2; d_call: -
cdr3_nt: TGTGCCTCCACCCCGCCCGGCCCTTGGTACAATGAGCAGTTCTTC; cdr3_aa: CASTPPGPWYNEQFF; clone_size: -; v_call: TRBV3-1; j_call: TRBJ2-1; d_call: -
cdr3_nt: TGTGCCAGCTCACCATGGGGAGCGGGGAACTACGAGCAGTACTTC; cdr3_aa: CASSPWGAGNYEQYF; clone_size: many; v_call: TRBV18; j_call: TRBJ2-7; d_call: TRBD2
cdr3_nt: TGTGCCAGCTCACCACCGGAGACGAACACTGAAGCTTTCTTT; cdr3_aa: CASSPPETNTEAFF; clone_size: many; v_call: TRBV18; j_call: TRBJ1-1; d_call: -
cdr3_nt: TGCAGCGTTGAGGGGGCGGCAGATCGGGGCTACACCTTC; cdr3_aa: CSVEGAADRGYTF; clone_size: medium-sized; v_call: TRBV29-1; j_call: TRBJ1-2; d_call: -
cdr3_nt: TGTGCCAGTAGTGCCCGGGACACCCTCACAGATACGCAGTATTTT; cdr3_aa: CASSARDTLTDTQYF; clone_size: many; v_call: TRBV19; j_call: TRBJ2-3; d_call: -
cdr3_nt: TGCAGTGCTAGAGACTGGGAAGGTCAGCCCCAGCATTTT; cdr3_aa: CSARDWEGQPQHF; clone_size: many; v_call: TRBV20-1; j_call: TRBJ1-5; d_call: -
cdr3_nt: TGTGCCAGCAGTATCGTAGACAGCCTGGGAGGCTACACCTTC; cdr3_aa: CASSIVDSLGGYTF; clone_size: many; v_call: TRBV12-3/TRBV12-4; j_call: TRBJ1-2; d_call: -
cdr3_nt: TGTGCCAGCAGCCCTCCAGCCCTCCAAGAGACCCAGTACTTC; cdr3_aa: CASSPPALQETQYF; clone_size: many; v_call: TRBV4-2; j_call: TRBJ2-5; d_call: -
cdr3_nt: TGTGCCAGCAGTGAGCGGAATGAGCAGTTCTTC; cdr3_aa: CASSERNEQFF; clone_size: medium-sized; v_call: TRBV25-1; j_call: TRBJ2-1; d_call: -
cdr3_nt: TGTGCCAGCACCCCAGGGAGGGGATATAGCAATCAGCCCCAGCATTTT; cdr3_aa: CASTPGRGYSNQPQHF; clone_size: many; v_call: TRBV6-2/TRBV6-3; j_call: TRBJ1-5; d_call: -
cdr3_nt: TGTGCCAGTAACGACGGCAATCAGCCCCAGCATTTT; cdr3_aa: CASNDGNQPQHF; clone_size: many; v_call: TRBV6-1; j_call: TRBJ1-5; d_call: -
cdr3_nt: TGTGCCAGCAGCGCAGGAAGGGGCTACGAGCAGTACTTC; cdr3_aa: CASSAGRGYEQYF; clone_size: many; v_call: TRBV7-6; j_call: TRBJ2-7; d_call: -
cdr3_nt: TGTGCCAGCAGCTTGGTCTGGTCTAATGAAAAACTGTTTTTT; cdr3_aa: CASSLVWSNEKLFF; clone_size: medium-sized; v_call: TRBV5-8; j_call: TRBJ1-4; d_call: -
cdr3_nt: TGTGCCAGCAGCCCCCCCCCGGACAGGGTGTCAAATGGCTACACCTTC; cdr3_aa: CASSPPPDRVSNGYTF; clone_size: many; v_call: TRBV6-5; j_call: TRBJ1-2; d_call: TRBD1